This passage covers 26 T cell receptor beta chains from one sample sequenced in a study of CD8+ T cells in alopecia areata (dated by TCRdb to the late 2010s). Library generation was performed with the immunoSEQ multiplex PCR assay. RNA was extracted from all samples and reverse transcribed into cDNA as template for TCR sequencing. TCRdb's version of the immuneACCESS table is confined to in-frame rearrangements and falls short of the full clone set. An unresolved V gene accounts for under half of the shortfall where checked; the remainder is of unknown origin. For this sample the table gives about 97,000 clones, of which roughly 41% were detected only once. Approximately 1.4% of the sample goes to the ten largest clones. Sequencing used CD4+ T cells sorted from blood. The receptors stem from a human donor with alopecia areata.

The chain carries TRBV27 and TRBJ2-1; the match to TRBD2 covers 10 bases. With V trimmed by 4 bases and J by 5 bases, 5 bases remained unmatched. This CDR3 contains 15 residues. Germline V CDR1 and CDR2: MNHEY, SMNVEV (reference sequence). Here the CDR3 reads CASSWFLAGDNEQFF. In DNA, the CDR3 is TGTGCCAGCAGTTGGTTCCTAGCGGGAGACAATGAGCAGTTCTTC.

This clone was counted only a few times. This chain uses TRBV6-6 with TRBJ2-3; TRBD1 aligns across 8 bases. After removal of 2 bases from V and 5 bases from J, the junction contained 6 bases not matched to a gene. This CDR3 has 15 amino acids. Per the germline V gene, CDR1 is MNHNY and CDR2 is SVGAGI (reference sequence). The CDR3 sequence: CASSYHGQGEDTQYF. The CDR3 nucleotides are TGTGCCAGCAGTTACCACGGACAGGGAGAAGATACGCAGTATTTT.

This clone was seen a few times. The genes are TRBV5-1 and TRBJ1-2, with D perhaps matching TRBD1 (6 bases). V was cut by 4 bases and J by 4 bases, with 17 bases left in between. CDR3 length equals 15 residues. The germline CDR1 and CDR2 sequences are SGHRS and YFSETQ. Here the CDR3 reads CASSMDSPSIYGYTF. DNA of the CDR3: TGCGCCAGCAGCATGGACAGTCCTTCCATCTATGGCTACACCTTC. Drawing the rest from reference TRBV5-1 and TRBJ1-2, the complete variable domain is KAGVTQTPRYLIKTRGQQVTLSCSPISGHRSVSWYQQTPGQGLQFLFEYFSETQRNKGNFPGRFSGRQFSNSRSEMNVSTLELGDSALYLCASSMDSPSIYGYTFGSGTRLTVV.

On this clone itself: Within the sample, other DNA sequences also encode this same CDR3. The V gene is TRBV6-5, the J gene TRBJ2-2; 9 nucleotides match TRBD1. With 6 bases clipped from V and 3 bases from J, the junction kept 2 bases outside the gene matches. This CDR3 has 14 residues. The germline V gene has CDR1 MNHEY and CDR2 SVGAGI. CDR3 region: CASSRDRDTGELFF. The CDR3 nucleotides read TGTGCCAGCAGCCGGGACAGGGACACCGGGGAGCTGTTTTTT.

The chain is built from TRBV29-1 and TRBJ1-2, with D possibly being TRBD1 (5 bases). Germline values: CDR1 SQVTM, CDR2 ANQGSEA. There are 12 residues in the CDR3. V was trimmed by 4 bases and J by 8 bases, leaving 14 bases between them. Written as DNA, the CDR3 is TGCAGCGTTGTCGTAGGGGCTGGCGGCTACACCTTC. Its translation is CSVVVGAGGYTF.

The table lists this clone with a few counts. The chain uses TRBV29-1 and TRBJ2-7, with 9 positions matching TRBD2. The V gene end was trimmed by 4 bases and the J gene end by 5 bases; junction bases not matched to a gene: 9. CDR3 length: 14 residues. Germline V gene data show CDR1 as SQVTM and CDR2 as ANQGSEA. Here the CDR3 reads CSVASGLAFHEQYF. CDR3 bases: TGCAGCGTTGCCTCGGGACTAGCATTCCACGAGCAGTACTTC.

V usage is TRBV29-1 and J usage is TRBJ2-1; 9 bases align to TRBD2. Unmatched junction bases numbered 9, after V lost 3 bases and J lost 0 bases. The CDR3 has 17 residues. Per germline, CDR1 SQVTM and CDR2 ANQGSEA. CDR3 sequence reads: CSVEGLARIGSYNEQFF. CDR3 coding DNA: TGCAGCGTTGAGGGACTAGCCAGAATTGGCTCCTACAATGAGCAGTTCTTC.

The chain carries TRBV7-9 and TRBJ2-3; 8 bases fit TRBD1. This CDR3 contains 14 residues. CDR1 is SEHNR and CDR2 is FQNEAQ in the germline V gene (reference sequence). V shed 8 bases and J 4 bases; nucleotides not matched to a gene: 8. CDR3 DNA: TGTGCCAGCGCGGCCGACAGGGGTGCAGATACGCAGTATTTT. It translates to CASAADRGADTQYF.

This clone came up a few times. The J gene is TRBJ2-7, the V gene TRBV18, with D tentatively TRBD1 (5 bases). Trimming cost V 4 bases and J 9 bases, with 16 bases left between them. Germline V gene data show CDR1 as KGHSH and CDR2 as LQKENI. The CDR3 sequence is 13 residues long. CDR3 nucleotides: TGTGCCAGCTCACAAGGGCGGCTCAGGGTGCAGTACTTC. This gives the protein CASSQGRLRVQYF.

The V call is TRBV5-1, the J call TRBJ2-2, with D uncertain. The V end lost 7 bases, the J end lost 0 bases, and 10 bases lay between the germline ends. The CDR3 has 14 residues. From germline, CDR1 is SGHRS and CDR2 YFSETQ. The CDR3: CASVASANTGELFF. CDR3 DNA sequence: TGCGCCAGCGTCGCCAGCGCGAACACCGGGGAGCTGTTTTTT.

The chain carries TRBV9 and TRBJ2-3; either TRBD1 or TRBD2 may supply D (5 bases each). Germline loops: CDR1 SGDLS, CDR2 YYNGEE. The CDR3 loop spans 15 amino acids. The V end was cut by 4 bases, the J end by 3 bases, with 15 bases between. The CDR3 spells CASSTSGTVTDTQYF. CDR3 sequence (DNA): TGTGCCAGCAGCACCTCCGGGACCGTAACAGATACGCAGTATTTT. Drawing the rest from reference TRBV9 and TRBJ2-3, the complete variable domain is DSGVTQTPKHLITATGQRVTLRCSPRSGDLSVYWYQQSLDQGLQFLIQYYNGEERAKGNILERFSAQQFPDLHSELNLSSLELGDSALYFCASSTSGTVTDTQYFGPGTRLTVL.

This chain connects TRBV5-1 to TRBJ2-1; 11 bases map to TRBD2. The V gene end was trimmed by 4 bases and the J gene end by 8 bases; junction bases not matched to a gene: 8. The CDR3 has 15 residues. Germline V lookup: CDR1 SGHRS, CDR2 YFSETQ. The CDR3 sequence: CASSLGLAVFDEQFF. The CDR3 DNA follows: TGCGCCAGCAGCCTGGGACTAGCGGTTTTCGATGAGCAGTTCTTC.

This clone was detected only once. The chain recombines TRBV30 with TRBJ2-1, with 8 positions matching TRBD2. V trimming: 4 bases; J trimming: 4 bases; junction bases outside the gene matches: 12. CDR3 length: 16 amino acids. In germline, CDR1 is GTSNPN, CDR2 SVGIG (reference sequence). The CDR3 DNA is TGTGCCTGGAAAGTTAGACGGGAGGGCGTGTACAATGAGCAGTTCTTC. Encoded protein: CAWKVRREGVYNEQFF. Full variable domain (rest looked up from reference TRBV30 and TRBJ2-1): SQTIHQWPATLVQPVGSPLSLECTVEGTSNPNLYWYRQAAGRGLQLLFYSVGIGQISSEVPQNLSASRPQDRQFILSSKKLLLSDSGFYLCAWKVRREGVYNEQFFGPGTRLTVL.

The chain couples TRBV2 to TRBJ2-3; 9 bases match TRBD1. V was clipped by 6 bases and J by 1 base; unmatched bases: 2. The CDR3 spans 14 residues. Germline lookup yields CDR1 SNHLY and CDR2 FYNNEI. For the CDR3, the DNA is TGTGCCAGCAGCCGGGACAGGGGCACAGATACGCAGTATTTT. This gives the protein CASSRDRGTDTQYF.

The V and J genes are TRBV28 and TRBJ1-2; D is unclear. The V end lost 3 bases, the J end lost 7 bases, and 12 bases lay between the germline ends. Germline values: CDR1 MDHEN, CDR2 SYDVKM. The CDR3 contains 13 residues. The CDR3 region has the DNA TGTGCCAGCAGTTTCCCGGGAGCTCTTGGCTACACCTTC. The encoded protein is CASSFPGALGYTF.

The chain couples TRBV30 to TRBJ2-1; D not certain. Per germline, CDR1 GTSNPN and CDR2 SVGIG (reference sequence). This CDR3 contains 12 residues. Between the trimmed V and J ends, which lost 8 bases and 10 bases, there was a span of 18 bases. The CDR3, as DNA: TGTGCCGGTATCCACCCCGGGCTGGAGCAGTTCTTC. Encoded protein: CAGIHPGLEQFF.

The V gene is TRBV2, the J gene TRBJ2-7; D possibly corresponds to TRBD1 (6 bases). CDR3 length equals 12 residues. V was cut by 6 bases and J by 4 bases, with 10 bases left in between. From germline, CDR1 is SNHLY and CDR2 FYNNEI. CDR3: CASSRGGYEQYF. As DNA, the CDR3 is TGTGCCAGCAGCAGGGGCGGGTACGAGCAGTACTTC.

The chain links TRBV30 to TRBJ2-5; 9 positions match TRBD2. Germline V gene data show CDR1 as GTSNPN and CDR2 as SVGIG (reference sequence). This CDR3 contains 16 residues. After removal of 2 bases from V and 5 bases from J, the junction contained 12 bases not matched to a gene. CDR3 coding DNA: TGTGCCTGGAGTTTGGGATTAGCGGGAGCGCTCGAGACCCAGTACTTC. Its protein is CAWSLGLAGALETQYF.

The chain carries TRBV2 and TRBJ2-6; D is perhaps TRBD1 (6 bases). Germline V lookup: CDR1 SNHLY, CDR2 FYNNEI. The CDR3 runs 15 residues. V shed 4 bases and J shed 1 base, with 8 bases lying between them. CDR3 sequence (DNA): TGTGCCAGCAGTGTGACAGGTTCTGGGGCCAACGTCCTGACTTTC. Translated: CASSVTGSGANVLTF.

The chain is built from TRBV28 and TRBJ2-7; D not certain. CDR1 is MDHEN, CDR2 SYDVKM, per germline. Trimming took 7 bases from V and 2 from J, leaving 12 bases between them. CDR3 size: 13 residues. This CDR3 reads CASTVGSPYEQYF. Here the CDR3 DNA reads TGTGCCAGCACAGTTGGGTCTCCCTACGAGCAGTACTTC.

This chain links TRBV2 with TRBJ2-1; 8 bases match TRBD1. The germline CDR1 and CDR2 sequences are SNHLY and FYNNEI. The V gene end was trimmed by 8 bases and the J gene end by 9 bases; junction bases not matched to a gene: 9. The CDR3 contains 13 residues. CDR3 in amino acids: CASGWTGSGEQFF. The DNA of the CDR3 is TGTGCCAGCGGCTGGACAGGGAGCGGTGAGCAGTTCTTC.

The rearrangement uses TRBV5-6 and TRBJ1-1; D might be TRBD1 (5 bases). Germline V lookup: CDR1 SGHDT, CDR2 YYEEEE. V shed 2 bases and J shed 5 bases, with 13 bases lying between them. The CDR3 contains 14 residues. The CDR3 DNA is TGTGCCAGCAGCTTCAGGGCCCTAGGTACTGAAGCTTTCTTT. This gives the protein CASSFRALGTEAFF.

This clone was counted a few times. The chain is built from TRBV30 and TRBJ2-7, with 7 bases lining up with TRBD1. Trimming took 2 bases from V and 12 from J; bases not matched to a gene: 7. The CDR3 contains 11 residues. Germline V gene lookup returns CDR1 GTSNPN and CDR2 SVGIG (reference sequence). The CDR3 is CAWSFQGDTYF. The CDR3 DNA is TGTGCCTGGAGTTTCCAGGGGGATACGTACTTC.

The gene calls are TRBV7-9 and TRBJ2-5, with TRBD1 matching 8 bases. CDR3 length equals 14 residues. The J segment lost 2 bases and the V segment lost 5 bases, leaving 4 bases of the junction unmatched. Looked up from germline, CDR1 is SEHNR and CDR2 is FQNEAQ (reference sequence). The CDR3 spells CASSENRGQETQYF. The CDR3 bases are TGTGCCAGCAGCGAAAACAGGGGGCAAGAGACCCAGTACTTC. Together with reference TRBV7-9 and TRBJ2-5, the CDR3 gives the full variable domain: DTGVSQNPRHKITKRGQNVTFRCDPISEHNRLYWYRQTLGQGPEFLTYFQNEAQLEKSRLLSDRFSAERPKGSFSTLEIQRTEQGDSAMYLCASSENRGQETQYFGPGTRLLVL.

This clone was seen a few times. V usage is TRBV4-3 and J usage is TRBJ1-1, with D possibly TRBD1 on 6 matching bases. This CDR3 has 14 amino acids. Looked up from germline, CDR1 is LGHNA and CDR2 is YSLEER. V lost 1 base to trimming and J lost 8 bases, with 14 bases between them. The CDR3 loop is CASSQGSGQPEAFF. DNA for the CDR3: TGCGCCAGCAGCCAAGGTTCTGGACAGCCCGAAGCTTTCTTT.

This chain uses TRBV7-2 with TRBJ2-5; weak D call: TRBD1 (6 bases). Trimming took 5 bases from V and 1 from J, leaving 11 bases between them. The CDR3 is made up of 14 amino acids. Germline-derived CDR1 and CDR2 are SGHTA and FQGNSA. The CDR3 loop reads CASSPTGSQETQYF. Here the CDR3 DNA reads TGTGCCAGCAGCCCAACAGGGAGCCAAGAGACCCAGTACTTC.